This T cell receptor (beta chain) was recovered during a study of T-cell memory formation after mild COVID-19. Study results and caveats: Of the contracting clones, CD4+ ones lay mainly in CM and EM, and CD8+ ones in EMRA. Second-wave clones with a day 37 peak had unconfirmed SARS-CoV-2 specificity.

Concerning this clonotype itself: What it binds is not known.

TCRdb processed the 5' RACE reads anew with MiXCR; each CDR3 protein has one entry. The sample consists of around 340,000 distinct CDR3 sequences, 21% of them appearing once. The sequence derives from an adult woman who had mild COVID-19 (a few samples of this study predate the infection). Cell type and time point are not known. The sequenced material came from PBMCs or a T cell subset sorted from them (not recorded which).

CDR3 nucleotides: TGTGCCATCAGTTTTGGGACAGGGGGCAGGACAGATACGCAGTATTTT. Protein product: CAISFGTGGRTDTQYF. The chain carries TRBV10-3 and TRBJ2-3; 12 nucleotides agree with TRBD1. CDR3 length: 16 residues. V was clipped by 5 bases and J by 3 bases; unmatched bases: 6. The germline gives CDR1 ENHRY, CDR2 SYGVKD.